The entry below gives a single T cell receptor beta chain sequence along with its context. Germline-derived CDR1 and CDR2 are SGHNT and YYREEE (reference sequence). The CDR3 has 15 residues. V shed 1 base, J shed 9 bases, and the junction held 8 bases outside the gene matches. Clones were read by immunoSEQ multiplex PCR, and TCRdb kept only the in-frame ones, dropping some. The repertoire holds some 200,000 clones, with around four fifths as singletons. This sample is drawn from a study of blood T cell repertoires in COVID-19. Assignment of participants to cohorts was predicated upon participant-reported clinical history. For recovered donors of Cohort 3, there were two negative PCRs, clearance, or symptom resolution.

The sequenced sample was PBMCs or T cells enriched from blood (not recorded which). The TCR sequence derives from a man aged 35 to 55 who had recovered from COVID-19. The rearrangement uses TRBV5-4 and TRBJ2-1; the match to TRBD2 covers 9 bases. The CDR3 region is CASSLRTSGLGEQFF. The CDR3 DNA follows: TGTGCCAGCAGCTTGCGAACTAGCGGGCTGGGTGAGCAGTTCTTC.